This T cell receptor beta chain was observed in a study of cytotoxic CD8 clonotypes in ibrutinib-treated CLL. Libraries were prepared by immunoSEQ multiplex PCR; TCRdb keeps only in-frame clonotypes and omits some of them. The sample yields a few hundred thousand clones, 70% seen once. On this clone: This sample also contains other DNA sequences that code for the same CDR3.

Per germline, CDR1 LNHDA and CDR2 SQIVND (reference sequence). Trimming stripped 3 bases from V and 1 base from J, with 13 bases between. The CDR3 runs 15 residues. The chain links TRBV19 to TRBJ2-7; a possible D gene is TRBD2 (5 bases). The TCR sequence derives from a human donor with chronic lymphocytic leukemia. The sequencing here drew on PBMCs, taken after 24 months of ibrutinib treatment. In nucleotides, the CDR3 is TGTGCCAGTAGTATCGGTGGAGGCTGGTCCTACGAGCAGTACTTC. Its protein product is CASSIGGGWSYEQYF.